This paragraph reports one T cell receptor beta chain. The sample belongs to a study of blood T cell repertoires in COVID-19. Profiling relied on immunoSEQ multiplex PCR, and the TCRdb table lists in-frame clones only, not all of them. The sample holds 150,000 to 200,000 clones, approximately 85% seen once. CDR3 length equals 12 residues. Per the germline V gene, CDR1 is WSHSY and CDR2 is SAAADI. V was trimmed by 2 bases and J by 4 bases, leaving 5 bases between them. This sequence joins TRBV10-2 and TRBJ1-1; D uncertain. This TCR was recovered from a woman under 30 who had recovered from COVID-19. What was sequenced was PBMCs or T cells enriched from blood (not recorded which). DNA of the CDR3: TGCGCCAGCAGTGAGGGGCTCACTGAAGCTTTCTTT. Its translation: CASSEGLTEAFF.